Following are 23 T cell receptor beta chains from one sample sequenced in a study of T cell responses to AZD1222 COVID-19 vaccine. This table comes from immunoSEQ multiplex PCR, and its TCRdb copy is limited to in-frame clones, with some not included. Of under 150,000 clones listed, 70% to 85% are singletons. The input for sequencing was peripheral blood, taken 28 days after the second AZD1222 dose. The source of these receptors is an adult who received the AZD1222 COVID-19 vaccine.

The chain combines TRBV19 with TRBJ1-2; TRBD1 matches at 8 bases. This CDR3 is 13 amino acids long. V lost 5 bases, J lost 5 bases, and 4 bases stayed unmatched. Germline CDR1 is LNHDA and CDR2 is SQIVND (reference sequence). Here the CDR3 DNA reads TGTGCCAGTAGTTCCGGACAGGGTTATGGCTACACCTTC. Residues: CASSSGQGYGYTF.

The V and J genes are TRBV18 and TRBJ1-1; TRBD1 is a possible D gene (6 bases). The CDR3 loop spans 14 amino acids. Trimming removed 2 bases at V and 1 base at J, with 8 bases between. CDR1 and CDR2 from the germline V gene are KGHSH and LQKENI. The CDR3 sequence: CASSPSGANTEAFF. CDR3 DNA: TGTGCCAGCTCACCATCAGGGGCGAACACTGAAGCTTTCTTT.

The CDR3 coding sequence is TGTGCCAGCAGTTTAGAGAGCGGGACTACTTTTGATACGCAGTATTTT. This translates into CASSLESGTTFDTQYF. This sequence joins TRBV28 and TRBJ2-3, with TRBD2 identical over 7 bases. This CDR3 has 16 amino acids. Unmatched junction bases numbered 11, after V lost 2 bases and J lost 6 bases. CDR1 and CDR2 (germline): MDHEN, SYDVKM. The whole variable domain, filled in from reference TRBV28 and TRBJ2-3, reads DVKVTQSSRYLVKRTGEKVFLECVQDMDHENMFWYRQDPGLGLRLIYFSYDVKMKEKGDIPEGYSVSREKKERFSLILESASTNQTSMYLCASSLESGTTFDTQYFGPGTRLTVL.

This clone was recorded many times. The chain couples TRBV5-6 to TRBJ2-7; 7 nucleotides agree with TRBD1. Germline V gene data show CDR1 as SGHDT and CDR2 as YYEEEE. CDR3 length equals 14 residues. J was trimmed by 3 bases and V by 4 bases; bases with no gene match: 7. This CDR3 reads CASSPPTGNYEQYF. CDR3 bases: TGTGCCAGCAGCCCCCCGACAGGGAACTACGAGCAGTACTTC.

This clone was seen only a few times. The rearrangement links TRBV5-1 to TRBJ2-3, with 8 bases that match TRBD2. The junction had 8 bases not matched to a gene; V was cut back by 0 bases and J by 5 bases. Germline V gene sequence: CDR1 SGHRS, CDR2 YFSETQ. This CDR3 has 16 residues. This CDR3 reads CASSLGSGGLKDTQYF. The CDR3 DNA reads as TGCGCCAGCAGCTTGGGATCGGGGGGGCTGAAAGATACGCAGTATTTT.

The chain's CDR3 is CASSFPVGGPYGYTF. CDR3 sequence (DNA): TGTGCCAGCAGCTTCCCCGTCGGGGGTCCCTATGGCTACACCTTC. This sequence joins TRBV7-6 and TRBJ1-2, with D perhaps TRBD1 (5 bases). The CDR3 runs to 15 residues. Germline V lookup: CDR1 SGHVS, CDR2 FNYEAQ. V was cut by 3 bases and J by 4 bases, with 15 bases left in between.

The chain recombines TRBV7-2 with TRBJ2-1; 12 bases align to TRBD2. Per the germline V gene, CDR1 is SGHTA and CDR2 is FQGNSA. The ends lost 3 bases at V and 4 bases at J; junction bases unmatched: 4. This CDR3 has 16 residues. The CDR3 here is CASSFTGTSGYNEQFF. CDR3 bases: TGTGCCAGCAGCTTCACCGGGACTAGCGGGTACAATGAGCAGTTCTTC.

The CDR3 nucleotides read TGTGCCAGCAGCTTAGGGCAGAGCTATGGCTACACCTTC. It encodes CASSLGQSYGYTF. V usage is TRBV7-8 and J usage is TRBJ1-2; D uncertain. V lost 1 base and J lost 4, with 7 bases in between. This CDR3 is built from 13 residues. Germline CDR1 SGHVS, CDR2 FQNEAQ.

This clone has just a few counts. The chain uses TRBV24-1 and TRBJ1-3; D not certain. V lost 9 bases, J lost 0 bases, and 23 bases lay in between. CDR1 is KGHDR, CDR2 SFDVKD, per germline. The CDR3 has 18 amino acids. The chain's CDR3 is CATLTLAGRDSSGNTIYF. Here the CDR3 DNA reads TGTGCCACCCTAACTCTCGCTGGACGCGATTCCTCTGGAAACACCATATATTTT.

The gene calls are TRBV29-1 and TRBJ1-3; D may be TRBD1 (5 bases). Trimming shortened V by 3 bases and J by 3 bases, and 9 bases separated the two germline ends. Germline V gene sequence: CDR1 SQVTM, CDR2 ANQGSEA. This CDR3 is 13 amino acids long. CDR3 bases: TGCAGCGTTGACCAGGGAGGTGGAAACACCATATATTTT. Amino acids: CSVDQGGGNTIYF.

The genes are TRBV7-2 and TRBJ2-7; perhaps TRBD1 as D (5 bases). The CDR3 contains 14 residues. Between the trimmed V and J ends, which lost 3 bases and 5 bases, there was a span of 14 bases. Germline CDR1 reads SGHTA; CDR2 reads FQGNSA. CDR3 coding DNA: TGTGCCAGCAGCTTTGGGGCAACCTGGGACGAGCAGTACTTC. Translation gives CASSFGATWDEQYF.

This clone has more than one count but fewer than ten. The genes are TRBV20-1 and TRBJ1-5; D is unresolved. V was shortened by 4 bases and J by 9 bases, with 10 bases between the two germline ends. Germline V gene lookup returns CDR1 DFQATT and CDR2 SNEGSKA (reference sequence). The CDR3 consists of 11 residues. The CDR3 bases are TGCAGTGCTACCGGGAACGGGCCCCAGCATTTT. Protein sequence: CSATGNGPQHF.

The gene calls are TRBV27 and TRBJ1-5; unclear D gene. Trimming took 2 bases from V and 6 from J, leaving 11 bases between them. This CDR3 region has 14 residues. Germline values: CDR1 MNHEY, CDR2 SMNVEV (reference sequence). The DNA for the CDR3 is TGTGCCAGCAGTTTAGCTTCGTGGGGTCAGCCCCAGCATTTT. It encodes CASSLASWGQPQHF.

The CDR3 DNA follows: TGTGCCAGCAGTTCATGGACTAGCGGACCCCAAGAGACCCAGTACTTC. It translates to CASSSWTSGPQETQYF. The chain joins TRBV6-2 or TRBV6-3 to TRBJ2-5; 10 nucleotides align to TRBD2. Germline loops: CDR1 MNHEY, CDR2 SVGEGT. This CDR3 region has 16 residues. With 4 bases clipped from V and 1 base from J, the junction kept 6 bases outside the gene matches.

The V call is TRBV13, the J call TRBJ1-5; TRBD1 agrees at 7 bases. CDR3 length: 14 residues. CDR1 is PRHDT, CDR2 FYEKMQ, per germline (reference sequence). V shed 6 bases, J shed 2 bases, and the junction held 4 bases outside the gene matches. This CDR3 is CASRKGGGNQPQHF. CDR3 coding DNA: TGTGCCAGCAGGAAAGGGGGCGGCAATCAGCCCCAGCATTTT.

This chain's CDR3 is CATSDLQGKLFF. The CDR3 bases are TGTGCCACCAGTGATTTGCAGGGGAAACTGTTTTTT. V gene TRBV24-1 combines with J gene TRBJ1-4; perhaps TRBD1 as D (6 bases). Germline CDR1 reads KGHDR; CDR2 reads SFDVKD. V gave up 0 bases and J gave up 11 bases, with 6 bases separating them. This CDR3 has 12 amino acids.

This clone was seen only a few times. The chain links TRBV15 to TRBJ1-1, with D unclear. Trimming cost V 6 bases and J 2 bases, with 10 bases left between them. The CDR3 has 13 residues. The V gene's germline CDR1 is LNHNV and CDR2 YYDKDF (reference sequence). The chain's CDR3 is CATRSSDNTEAFF. CDR3 coding DNA: TGTGCCACCAGATCCAGTGATAACACTGAAGCTTTCTTT.

This clone showed up just once. The chain uses TRBV5-4 and TRBJ2-1; 7 nucleotides agree with TRBD1. Germline V gives CDR1 SGHNT, CDR2 YYREEE (reference sequence). Germline trimming cut 4 bases from V and 0 bases from J; bases unmatched to any gene: 19. The CDR3 is 20 residues long. The CDR3 is CASSDPQGGPKFSSYNEQFF. For the CDR3, the DNA is TGTGCCAGCAGCGACCCGCAAGGGGGCCCTAAATTCAGCTCCTACAATGAGCAGTTCTTC.

The V and J genes are TRBV18 and TRBJ2-1; 7 bases agree with TRBD1. V trimming: 9 bases; J trimming: 5 bases; junction bases outside the gene matches: 13. Germline lookup yields CDR1 KGHSH and CDR2 LQKENI. This CDR3 is 15 amino acids long. The CDR3 here is CASIALTGADNEQFF. CDR3 nucleotide sequence: TGTGCCAGTATCGCTTTAACAGGGGCTGACAATGAGCAGTTCTTC.

J is TRBJ2-2 and V is TRBV28; D is tentatively TRBD1 or TRBD2 (7 bases each). The CDR3 totals 21 residues. Trimming took off 3 bases at V and 4 bases at J, with 30 bases between the two ends. Germline V gives CDR1 MDHEN, CDR2 SYDVKM. In DNA, the CDR3 is TGTGCCAGCAGTTTCCGTTTCGACCGACAGGGAGGGAGCTACCGCACCGGGGAGCTGTTTTTT. The encoded protein is CASSFRFDRQGGSYRTGELFF.

The chain is built from TRBV5-6 and TRBJ2-1; 11 bases agree with TRBD1. Germline CDR1 reads SGHDT; CDR2 reads YYEEEE. There are 14 residues in the CDR3. Trimming removed 3 bases from V and 7 bases from J; junction bases left unmatched: 3. CDR3 amino acids: CASSSGQGANEQFF. The CDR3 DNA is TGTGCCAGCAGCTCCGGACAGGGGGCAAATGAGCAGTTCTTC.

V gene TRBV10-1 combines with J gene TRBJ2-4; D may be TRBD2 (6 bases). V lost 3 bases and J lost 7, with 10 bases in between. Germline assignment: CDR1 WNHNN and CDR2 SYGVQD (reference sequence). The CDR3 has 13 residues. The CDR3 DNA is TGCGCCAGCAGTGAACCGGGACTGAACATTCAGTACTTC. The encoded protein is CASSEPGLNIQYF.

The CDR3 here is CASSFLTGRAGELFF. CDR3 nucleotide sequence: TGTGCCAGCAGTTTCCTGACAGGGCGGGCCGGGGAGCTGTTTTTT. The chain combines TRBV27 with TRBJ2-2; 7 bases are shared with TRBD1. J was trimmed by 6 bases and V by 3 bases; bases with no gene match: 7. Germline V lookup: CDR1 MNHEY, CDR2 SMNVEV (reference sequence). The CDR3 contains 15 residues.